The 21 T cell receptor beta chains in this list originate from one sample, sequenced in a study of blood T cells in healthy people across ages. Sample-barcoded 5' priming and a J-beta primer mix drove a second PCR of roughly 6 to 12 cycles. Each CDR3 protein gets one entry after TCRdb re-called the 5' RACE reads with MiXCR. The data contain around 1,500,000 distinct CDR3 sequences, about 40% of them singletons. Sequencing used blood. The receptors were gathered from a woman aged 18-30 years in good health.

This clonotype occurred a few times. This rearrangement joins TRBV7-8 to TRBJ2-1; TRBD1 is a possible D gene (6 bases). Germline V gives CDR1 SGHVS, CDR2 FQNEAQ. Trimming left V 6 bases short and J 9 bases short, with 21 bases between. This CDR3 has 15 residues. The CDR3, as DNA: TGTGCCAGCAGTGGTGGTACAGGGAGTCAGGGTGAGCAGTTCTTC. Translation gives CASSGGTGSQGEQFF.

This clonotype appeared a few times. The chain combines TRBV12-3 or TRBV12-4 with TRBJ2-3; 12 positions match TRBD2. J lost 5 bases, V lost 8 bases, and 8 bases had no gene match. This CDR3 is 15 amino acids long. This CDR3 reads CASLTSGSSGDTQYF. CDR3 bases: TGTGCCAGCCTGACTAGCGGGAGTTCGGGAGATACGCAGTATTTT.

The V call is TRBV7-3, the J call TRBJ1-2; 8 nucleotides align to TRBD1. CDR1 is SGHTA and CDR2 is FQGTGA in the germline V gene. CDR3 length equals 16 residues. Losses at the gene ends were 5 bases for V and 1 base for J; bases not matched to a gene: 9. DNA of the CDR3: TGTGCCAGCAGCCCCACTGCGGACAGGGTTAACTATGGCTACACCTTC. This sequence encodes CASSPTADRVNYGYTF.

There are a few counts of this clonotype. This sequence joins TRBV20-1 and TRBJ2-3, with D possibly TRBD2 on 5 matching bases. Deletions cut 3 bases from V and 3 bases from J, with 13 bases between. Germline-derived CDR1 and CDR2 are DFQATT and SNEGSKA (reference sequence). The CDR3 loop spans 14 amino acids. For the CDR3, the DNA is TGCAGTGCTAGGCCTAGCCTCCTTACAGATACGCAGTATTTT. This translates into CSARPSLLTDTQYF.

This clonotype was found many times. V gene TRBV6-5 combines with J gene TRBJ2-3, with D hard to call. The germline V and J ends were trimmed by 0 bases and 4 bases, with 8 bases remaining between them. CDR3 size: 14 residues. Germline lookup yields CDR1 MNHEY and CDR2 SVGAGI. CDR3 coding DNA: TGTGCCAGCAGTTACTCCGGACCTCCAGATACGCAGTATTTT. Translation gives CASSYSGPPDTQYF.

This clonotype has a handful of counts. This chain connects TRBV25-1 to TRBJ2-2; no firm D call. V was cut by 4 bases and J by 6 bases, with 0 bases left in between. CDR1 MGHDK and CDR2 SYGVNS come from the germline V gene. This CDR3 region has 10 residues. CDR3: CASSAGELFF. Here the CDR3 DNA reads TGTGCCAGCAGTGCCGGGGAGCTGTTTTTT.

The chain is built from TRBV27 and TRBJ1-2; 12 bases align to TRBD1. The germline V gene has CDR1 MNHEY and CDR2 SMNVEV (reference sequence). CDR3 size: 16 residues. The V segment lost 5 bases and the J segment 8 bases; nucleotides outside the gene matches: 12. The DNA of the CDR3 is TGTGCCAGCAGTGTCCGGGGGACAGGGGGCTACCGAGGCTACACCTTC. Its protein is CASSVRGTGGYRGYTF.

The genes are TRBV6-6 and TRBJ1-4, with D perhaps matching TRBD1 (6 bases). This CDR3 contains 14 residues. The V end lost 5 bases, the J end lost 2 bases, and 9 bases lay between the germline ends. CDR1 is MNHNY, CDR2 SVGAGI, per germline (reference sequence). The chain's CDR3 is CASSTGRTNEKLFF. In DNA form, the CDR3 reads TGTGCCAGCAGTACAGGGCGGACTAATGAAAAACTGTTTTTT.

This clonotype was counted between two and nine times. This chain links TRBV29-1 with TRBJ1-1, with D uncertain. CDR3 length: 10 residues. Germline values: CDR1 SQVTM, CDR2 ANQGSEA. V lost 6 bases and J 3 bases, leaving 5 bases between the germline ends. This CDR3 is CSVDYTEAFF. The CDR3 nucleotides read TGCAGCGTCGACTACACTGAAGCTTTCTTT. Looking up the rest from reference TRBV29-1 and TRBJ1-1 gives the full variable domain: SAVISQKPSRDICQRGTSLTIQCQVDSQVTMMFWYRQQPGQSLTLIATANQGSEATYESGFVIDKFPISRPNLTFSTLTVSNMSPEDSSIYLCSVDYTEAFFGQGTRLTVV.

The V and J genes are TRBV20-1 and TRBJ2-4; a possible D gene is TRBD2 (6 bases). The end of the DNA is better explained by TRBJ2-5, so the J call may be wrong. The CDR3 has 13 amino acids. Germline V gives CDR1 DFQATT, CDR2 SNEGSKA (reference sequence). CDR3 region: CSPQESGRETQYF. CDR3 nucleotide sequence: TGCAGCCCACAAGAGAGCGGGCGAGAGACCCAGTACTTC.

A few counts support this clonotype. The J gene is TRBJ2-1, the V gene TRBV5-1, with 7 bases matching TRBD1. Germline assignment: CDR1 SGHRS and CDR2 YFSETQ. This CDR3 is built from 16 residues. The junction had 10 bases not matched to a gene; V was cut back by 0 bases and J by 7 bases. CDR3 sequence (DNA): TGCGCCAGCAGCTTGGCCCACCGGGACAGCGCTAATGAGCAGTTCTTC. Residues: CASSLAHRDSANEQFF.

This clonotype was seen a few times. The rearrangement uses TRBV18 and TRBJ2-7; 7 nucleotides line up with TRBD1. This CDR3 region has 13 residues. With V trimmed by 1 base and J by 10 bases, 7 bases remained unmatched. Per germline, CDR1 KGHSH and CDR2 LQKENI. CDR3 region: CASSPRTTGEQYF. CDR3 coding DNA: TGTGCCAGCTCACCACGTACAACAGGGGAACAGTACTTC.

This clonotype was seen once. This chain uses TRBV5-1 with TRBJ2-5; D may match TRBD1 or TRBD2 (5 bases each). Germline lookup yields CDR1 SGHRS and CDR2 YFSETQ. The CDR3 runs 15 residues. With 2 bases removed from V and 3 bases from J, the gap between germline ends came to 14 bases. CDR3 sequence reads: CASSLVGTGKETQYF. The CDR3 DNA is TGCGCCAGCAGCTTAGTCGGGACCGGTAAAGAGACCCAGTACTTC.

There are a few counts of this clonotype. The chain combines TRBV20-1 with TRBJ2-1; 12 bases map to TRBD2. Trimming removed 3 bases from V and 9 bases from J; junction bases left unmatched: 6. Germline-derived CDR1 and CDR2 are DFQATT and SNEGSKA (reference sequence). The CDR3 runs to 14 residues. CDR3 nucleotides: TGCAGTGCTAGGGACCTAGCGGGAGGGCCTGAGCAGTTCTTC. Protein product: CSARDLAGGPEQFF.

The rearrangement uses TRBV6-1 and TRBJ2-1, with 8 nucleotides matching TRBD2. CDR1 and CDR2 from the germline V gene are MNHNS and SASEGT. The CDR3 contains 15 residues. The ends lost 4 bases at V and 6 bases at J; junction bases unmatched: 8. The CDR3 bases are TGTGCCAGCAGTGTTTGGCGGGAGGTCTCCAATGAGCAGTTCTTC. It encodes CASSVWREVSNEQFF.

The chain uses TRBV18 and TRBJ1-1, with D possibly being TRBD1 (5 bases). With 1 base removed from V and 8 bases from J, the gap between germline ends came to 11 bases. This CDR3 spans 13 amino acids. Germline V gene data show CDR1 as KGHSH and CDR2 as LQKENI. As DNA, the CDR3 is TGTGCCAGCTCACCACAGGAAGAGGGGGAAGCTTTCTTT. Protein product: CASSPQEEGEAFF.

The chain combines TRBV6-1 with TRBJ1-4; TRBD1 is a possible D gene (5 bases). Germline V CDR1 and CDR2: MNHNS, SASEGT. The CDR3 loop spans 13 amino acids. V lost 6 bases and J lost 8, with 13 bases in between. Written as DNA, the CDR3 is TGTGCCAGCAGCCGCAGGGATAACGAAAAACTGTTTTTT. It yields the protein CASSRRDNEKLFF.

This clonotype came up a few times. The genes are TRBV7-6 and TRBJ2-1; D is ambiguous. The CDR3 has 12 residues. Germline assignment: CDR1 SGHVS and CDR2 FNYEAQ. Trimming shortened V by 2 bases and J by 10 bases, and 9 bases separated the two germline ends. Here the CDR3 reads CASSLIGREQFF. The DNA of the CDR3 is TGTGCCAGCAGCTTAATAGGGCGCGAGCAGTTCTTC.

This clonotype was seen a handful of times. CDR3 sequence reads: CASTLTSGRNYEQYF. The DNA of the CDR3 is TGCGCCAGCACCCTTACTAGCGGGAGAAACTACGAGCAGTACTTC. The genes are TRBV5-1 and TRBJ2-7, with TRBD2 identical over 11 bases. Germline CDR1 is SGHRS and CDR2 is YFSETQ. The CDR3 loop spans 15 amino acids. The V gene end was trimmed by 6 bases and the J gene end by 3 bases; junction bases not matched to a gene: 8.

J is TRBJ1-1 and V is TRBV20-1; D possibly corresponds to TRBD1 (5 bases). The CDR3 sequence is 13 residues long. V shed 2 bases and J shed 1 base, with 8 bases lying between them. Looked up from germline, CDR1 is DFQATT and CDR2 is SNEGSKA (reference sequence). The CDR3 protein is CSARKTANTEAFF. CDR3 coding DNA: TGCAGTGCTAGAAAGACAGCGAACACTGAAGCTTTCTTT.

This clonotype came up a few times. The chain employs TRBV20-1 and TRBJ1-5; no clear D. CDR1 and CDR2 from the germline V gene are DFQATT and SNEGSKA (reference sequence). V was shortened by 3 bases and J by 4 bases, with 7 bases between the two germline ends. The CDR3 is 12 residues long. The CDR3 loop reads CSASGENQPQHF. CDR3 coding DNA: TGCAGTGCTAGCGGAGAGAATCAGCCCCAGCATTTT.